This is a list of T cell receptor beta chains from one sample in a study of beta chain features in type 1 diabetes. Data came from immunoSEQ multiplex PCR; TCRdb stores just in-frame clones and leaves some out. This table holds 150,000 to 200,000 clones, 10% to 15% found once. The sequenced sample consisted of central memory CD4+ T cells from blood. The receptors shown here come from a young woman in good health. Each CDR3 is given with its conserved first and last residue. Each record gives: D gene, V gene, J gene, clone size, CDR3 protein, CDR3 DNA. The D gene is left open where the match is weak. Only some rows state a clone size, as once, few, many or a class for expanded clones.

d_call: TRBD2; v_call: TRBV9; j_call: TRBJ2-7; clone_size: .; cdr3_aa: CASSVDPSGRFEQYF; cdr3_nt: TGTGCCAGCAGCGTAGACCCTAGCGGGAGGTTCGAGCAGTACTTC
d_call: TRBD1; v_call: TRBV5-8; j_call: TRBJ1-4; clone_size: few; cdr3_aa: CASSLGDRGHEKLFF; cdr3_nt: TGTGCCAGCAGCCTTGGGGACAGGGGGCATGAAAAACTGTTTTTT
d_call: .; v_call: TRBV15; j_call: TRBJ2-7; clone_size: .; cdr3_aa: CATSTPRVPNYEQYF; cdr3_nt: TGTGCCACCAGCACCCCCCGGGTCCCCAACTACGAGCAGTACTTC
d_call: TRBD1; v_call: TRBV5-4; j_call: TRBJ1-2; clone_size: .; cdr3_aa: CASSRTGGGYGYTF; cdr3_nt: TGTGCCAGCAGCAGGACAGGGGGCGGCTATGGCTACACCTTC
d_call: TRBD1; v_call: TRBV7-3; j_call: TRBJ2-1; clone_size: few; cdr3_aa: CASSLLNRGNEQFF; cdr3_nt: TGTGCCAGCAGCTTACTCAACAGGGGGAATGAGCAGTTCTTC
d_call: .; v_call: TRBV30; j_call: TRBJ2-5; clone_size: few; cdr3_aa: CAWSQGLETQYF; cdr3_nt: TGTGCCTGGAGTCAGGGGTTAGAGACCCAGTACTTC
d_call: .; v_call: TRBV9; j_call: TRBJ2-7; clone_size: .; cdr3_aa: CASSFKGSYEQYF; cdr3_nt: TGTGCCAGCAGCTTTAAGGGGTCCTACGAGCAGTACTTC
d_call: TRBD1; v_call: TRBV7-2; j_call: TRBJ2-5; clone_size: few; cdr3_aa: CASSLNPGQGRGETQYF; cdr3_nt: TGTGCCAGCAGCCTCAACCCGGGACAGGGGCGCGGGGAGACCCAGTACTTC
d_call: .; v_call: TRBV7-6; j_call: TRBJ2-2; clone_size: .; cdr3_aa: CASSSRTGELFF; cdr3_nt: TGTGCCAGCAGCTCTCGTACCGGGGAGCTGTTTTTT
d_call: .; v_call: TRBV27; j_call: TRBJ2-1; clone_size: few; cdr3_aa: CASSFFGQGYNEQFF; cdr3_nt: TGTGCCAGCAGTTTTTTTGGCCAGGGTTACAATGAGCAGTTCTTC
d_call: .; v_call: TRBV6-1; j_call: TRBJ1-2; clone_size: few; cdr3_aa: CASSEAHGQSNYGYTF; cdr3_nt: TGTGCCAGCAGTGAAGCTCACGGACAGTCCAACTATGGCTACACCTTC
d_call: .; v_call: TRBV4-3; j_call: TRBJ2-1; clone_size: few; cdr3_aa: CASSLSSYNEQFF; cdr3_nt: TGCGCCAGCAGCCTGTCATCCTACAATGAGCAGTTCTTC
d_call: .; v_call: TRBV4-3; j_call: TRBJ2-1; clone_size: few; cdr3_aa: CASSQERSGYGNEQFF; cdr3_nt: TGCGCCAGCAGCCAAGAAAGATCGGGGTATGGCAATGAGCAGTTCTTC
d_call: TRBD1; v_call: TRBV28; j_call: TRBJ2-2; clone_size: few; cdr3_aa: CGTGTGGVTGELFF; cdr3_nt: TGTGGGACCGGAACAGGGGGAGTTACCGGGGAGCTGTTTTTT
d_call: TRBD1; v_call: TRBV7-9; j_call: TRBJ1-2; clone_size: .; cdr3_aa: CASSLTGTGVGYTF; cdr3_nt: TGTGCCAGCAGCTTAACTGGGACAGGGGTTGGCTACACCTTC
d_call: .; v_call: TRBV9; j_call: TRBJ2-7; clone_size: few; cdr3_aa: CASSGGGASEQYF; cdr3_nt: TGTGCCAGCAGCGGAGGGGGGGCTAGCGAGCAGTACTTC
d_call: .; v_call: TRBV18; j_call: TRBJ2-7; clone_size: .; cdr3_aa: CASSPGQSYEQYF; cdr3_nt: TGTGCCAGCTCACCGGGACAATCCTACGAGCAGTACTTC
d_call: TRBD1; v_call: TRBV28; j_call: TRBJ1-5; clone_size: few; cdr3_aa: CASSSQGVPQHF; cdr3_nt: TGTGCCAGCAGTTCGCAGGGGGTGCCCCAGCATTTT
d_call: .; v_call: TRBV5-1; j_call: TRBJ1-5; clone_size: few; cdr3_aa: CASSLDPGSNQPQHF; cdr3_nt: TGCGCCAGCAGCTTGGATCCAGGGTCGAATCAGCCCCAGCATTTT
d_call: .; v_call: TRBV11-2; j_call: TRBJ2-7; clone_size: few; cdr3_aa: CASSLVSGGYEQYF; cdr3_nt: TGTGCCAGCAGCTTAGTCTCCGGCGGCTACGAGCAGTACTTC
d_call: TRBD1; v_call: TRBV30; j_call: TRBJ1-1; clone_size: .; cdr3_aa: CAGTRQGNTEAFF; cdr3_nt: TGTGCCGGAACCAGACAGGGTAACACTGAAGCTTTCTTT
d_call: .; v_call: TRBV6-6; j_call: TRBJ2-5; clone_size: few; cdr3_aa: CASSGVQETQYF; cdr3_nt: TGTGCCAGCAGCGGGGTACAAGAGACCCAGTACTTC
d_call: .; v_call: TRBV30; j_call: TRBJ1-1; clone_size: .; cdr3_aa: CAWLRLGRENTEAFF; cdr3_nt: TGTGCCTGGCTTAGACTGGGGCGGGAGAACACTGAAGCTTTCTTT
d_call: .; v_call: TRBV29-1; j_call: TRBJ1-2; clone_size: few; cdr3_aa: CSVEGGPGNNYGYTF; cdr3_nt: TGCAGCGTTGAAGGAGGACCAGGGAATAACTATGGCTACACCTTC
d_call: .; v_call: TRBV7-9; j_call: TRBJ2-6; clone_size: few; cdr3_aa: CASSLAAGSGANVLTF; cdr3_nt: TGTGCCAGCAGCTTAGCGGCGGGGTCTGGGGCCAACGTCCTGACTTTC
d_call: .; v_call: TRBV28; j_call: TRBJ2-7; clone_size: .; cdr3_aa: CASSSQSHEQYF; cdr3_nt: TGTGCCAGCAGTTCCCAGTCCCACGAGCAGTACTTC
d_call: TRBD1; v_call: TRBV29-1; j_call: TRBJ1-1; clone_size: once; cdr3_aa: CSVERGTGTEAFF; cdr3_nt: TGCAGCGTTGAAAGAGGGACAGGGACTGAAGCTTTCTTT
d_call: TRBD2; v_call: TRBV7-9; j_call: TRBJ2-7; clone_size: few; cdr3_aa: CASSIGTSGSLYEQYF; cdr3_nt: TGTGCCAGCAGCATAGGGACTAGCGGGAGTCTTTACGAGCAGTACTTC
d_call: .; v_call: TRBV4-1; j_call: TRBJ1-1; clone_size: few; cdr3_aa: CASSHFDRSAEAFF; cdr3_nt: TGCGCCAGCAGCCACTTCGACAGGTCGGCTGAAGCTTTCTTT